The rows below give T cell receptor beta chains drawn from one sample of a study of cytomegalovirus exposure and HLA in healthy donors. Clones were sequenced by immunoSEQ multiplex PCR, and TCRdb holds only the in-frame ones, with some missing. The sample has some 200,000 clones; around 77% are singletons. Sequences were obtained from PBMCs. These TCRs come from a female donor in good health and CMV-seronegative. Both conserved end residues are part of each CDR3. The D gene is left open where the match is weak. Size values are once, few and many counts, or a class for expanded clones, and some rows have none.

>TRBJ2-5|TRBV19|-|-
CASSIFGGRQETQYF
TGTGCCAGTAGTATTTTTGGGGGCAGGCAAGAGACCCAGTACTTC
>TRBJ1-6|TRBV14|few|-
CASSQSLTEYNSPLHF
TGTGCCAGCAGCCAAAGCTTGACAGAGTATAATTCACCCCTCCACTTT
>TRBJ1-1|TRBV5-1|-|TRBD1
CASSPDRGLENTEAFF
TGCGCCAGCAGCCCCGACAGGGGGCTCGAAAACACTGAAGCTTTCTTT
>TRBJ1-2|TRBV28|-|TRBD1
CASTQRRDRADGYTF
TGTGCCAGCACCCAACGCCGGGACAGGGCTGATGGCTACACCTTC
>TRBJ1-2|TRBV5-1|-|TRBD1
CASSLRTGGTIVYGYTF
TGCGCCAGCAGCTTAAGGACAGGGGGCACCATAGTCTATGGCTACACCTTC
>TRBJ2-2|TRBV5-4|-|TRBD2
CASSDRAGGVTGELFF
TGTGCCAGCAGCGATAGAGCGGGAGGGGTCACCGGGGAGCTGTTTTTT
>TRBJ2-5|TRBV30|-|TRBD2
CAWSYLSGRAGGTQYF
TGTGCCTGGAGTTACCTTAGCGGGAGGGCGGGGGGGACCCAGTACTTC
>TRBJ2-3|TRBV11-2|-|-
CASSLEVRSTDTQYF
TGTGCCAGCAGCTTAGAAGTGAGGAGTACCGATACGCAGTATTTT
>TRBJ2-3|TRBV9|few|-
CASSEGDTQYF
TGTGCCAGCAGCGAGGGGGATACGCAGTATTTT
>TRBJ2-7|TRBV7-3|-|-
CASSPSEVAYEQYF
TGTGCCAGCAGCCCCAGCGAGGTCGCCTACGAGCAGTACTTC
>TRBJ1-2|TRBV10-3|few|-
CAISANSNYGYTF
TGTGCCATCAGTGCAAACTCCAACTATGGCTACACCTTC
>TRBJ1-1|TRBV28|-|TRBD1
CASSFNDRENTEAFF
TGTGCCAGCAGTTTTAACGACAGGGAGAACACTGAAGCTTTCTTT
>TRBJ2-7|TRBV11-2|-|-
CASSSLQGFEQYF
TGTGCCAGCAGCTCACTACAGGGTTTCGAGCAGTACTTC
>TRBJ2-1|TRBV7-8|-|TRBD2
CASSAGLAGNEQFF
TGTGCCAGCAGCGCCGGACTAGCCGGCAATGAGCAGTTCTTC
>TRBJ2-1|TRBV6-6|-|-
CASSYGGGRNEQFF
TGTGCCAGCAGTTACGGGGGGGGGCGGAATGAGCAGTTCTTC
>TRBJ2-1|TRBV7-3|few|-
CASSAGDTPYNEQFF
TGTGCCAGCAGCGCAGGGGACACCCCCTACAATGAGCAGTTCTTC
>TRBJ2-1|TRBV11-3|-|TRBD2
CASSLGGGLDVYNEQFF
TGTGCCAGCAGCTTAGGCGGCGGACTAGACGTATACAATGAGCAGTTCTTC
>TRBJ2-7|TRBV6-1|-|-
CASSEQTVFSYEQYF
TGTGCCAGCAGTGAGCAAACAGTCTTCTCCTACGAGCAGTACTTC
>TRBJ1-4|TRBV19|-|TRBD1
CASSDYRDSYNEKLFF
TGTGCCAGTAGTGACTACCGGGACAGCTATAATGAAAAACTGTTTTTT
>TRBJ1-3|TRBV28|-|-
CASSYKLGLGGNTIYF
TGTGCCAGCAGTTATAAGCTAGGACTTGGGGGAAACACCATATATTTT